Listed here are 20 T cell receptor beta chains from one sample, sequenced in a study of CD8+ T cells in alopecia areata. Extraction of RNA preceded its reverse transcription into cDNA, which served as the sequencing template. Data came from immunoSEQ multiplex PCR; TCRdb stores just in-frame clones and leaves some out. The sample carries fewer than 110,000 clones, over 75% recorded once. As for treatment: oral pan-JAK inhibitor, 5-10 mg twice daily. The material was CD8+ T cells sorted from blood, obtained at roughly week 30, from a patient treated with tofacitinib. The receptors were sampled from a human donor with alopecia areata.

This chain uses TRBV7-9 with TRBJ1-2; a possible D gene is TRBD1 (6 bases). This CDR3 region has 12 residues. CDR1 is SEHNR and CDR2 is FQNEAQ in the germline V gene (reference sequence). The V and J ends lost 5 bases and 7 bases respectively, with 11 bases between them. For the CDR3, the DNA is TGTGCCAGCAGCCCAGGGGATCTTGGCTACACCTTC. Encoded protein: CASSPGDLGYTF.

The chain links TRBV5-1 to TRBJ2-3; the D call may be TRBD1 or TRBD2 (5 bases each). Trimming stripped 4 bases from V and 6 bases from J, with 21 bases between. The CDR3 is made up of 16 amino acids. The germline V gene encodes CDR1 SGHRS and CDR2 YFSETQ. The CDR3 region has the DNA TGCGCCAGCAGCGATGGGGACCCCCCCGTCCCGGATACGCAGTATTTT. This sequence encodes CASSDGDPPVPDTQYF.

This clone was counted only a few times. The rearrangement uses TRBV2 and TRBJ2-7; D ambiguous. The length of the CDR3 is 12 residues. The germline V gene has CDR1 SNHLY and CDR2 FYNNEI. Trimming removed 5 bases from V and 5 bases from J, with 10 bases in between. CDR3 DNA: TGTGCCAGCAGTCCCCCCAGGAACGAGCAGTACTTC. Its translation: CASSPPRNEQYF.

The CDR3 nucleotides are TGTGCCAGCAGCGTAGATGGCGGGGGGGCGATTCGGGACATTCAGTACTTC. Translating gives CASSVDGGGAIRDIQYF. V and J are TRBV9 and TRBJ2-4; 9 bases line up with TRBD2. The CDR3 contains 17 residues. Unmatched junction bases numbered 12, after V lost 0 bases and J lost 8 bases. Per the germline V gene, CDR1 is SGDLS and CDR2 is YYNGEE.

The rearrangement links TRBV7-6 to TRBJ2-3; no reliable D call. Germline CDR1 is SGHVS and CDR2 is FNYEAQ. The CDR3 extends over 14 amino acids. V gave up 1 base and J gave up 2 bases, with 7 bases separating them. The CDR3 DNA sequence: TGTGCCAGCAGCTTAGGGAAGCTCACAGATACGCAGTATTTT. Translating it yields CASSLGKLTDTQYF.

The J gene is TRBJ2-7, the V gene TRBV7-8, with no clear D. V lost 1 base, J lost 0 bases, and 7 bases lay in between. CDR1 and CDR2 from the germline V gene are SGHVS and FQNEAQ. The CDR3 consists of 14 residues. As DNA, the CDR3 is TGTGCCAGCAGCTTAGGCGGTACCTCCTACGAGCAGTACTTC. Translating it yields CASSLGGTSYEQYF. Combining the CDR3 with reference TRBV7-8 and TRBJ2-7 gives the whole variable domain GAGVSQSPRYKVAKRGQDVALRCDPISGHVSLFWYQQALGQGPEFLTYFQNEAQLDKSGLPSDRFFAERPEGSVSTLKIQRTQQEDSAVYLCASSLGGTSYEQYFGPGTRLTVT.

The genes are TRBV5-1 and TRBJ2-2, with unresolved D. The V end lost 0 bases, the J end lost 4 bases, and 10 bases lay between the germline ends. The CDR3 sequence is 15 residues long. Looked up from germline, CDR1 is SGHRS and CDR2 is YFSETQ. CDR3 in DNA: TGCGCCAGCAGCTTGGCCTTGGCGCCCACCGGGGAGCTGTTTTTT. It specifies CASSLALAPTGELFF.

This chain joins TRBV4-1 and TRBJ2-7; 7 nucleotides align to TRBD2. Germline CDR1 and CDR2: MGHRA and YSYEKL. The length of the CDR3 is 14 residues. V was clipped by 1 base and J by 1 base; unmatched bases: 1. The CDR3 reads CASSQGSGSYEQYF. CDR3 coding DNA: TGCGCCAGCAGCCAAGGTAGCGGGTCCTACGAGCAGTACTTC.

A word on this clone: The sample holds other DNA sequences that translate to the same CDR3. The chain links TRBV27 to TRBJ1-2; no firm D call. The CDR3 contains 13 residues. V was trimmed by 6 bases and J by 2 bases, leaving 10 bases between them. CDR1 is MNHEY, CDR2 SMNVEV, per germline (reference sequence). CDR3 sequence (DNA): TGTGCCAGCAGACAAAACCTAAACTATGGCTACACCTTC. As protein: CASRQNLNYGYTF.

This sequence joins TRBV6-1 and TRBJ2-7; TRBD1 is a possible D gene (5 bases). The CDR3 has 14 amino acids. Per the germline V gene, CDR1 is MNHNS and CDR2 is SASEGT. V lost 5 bases, J lost 0 bases, and 11 bases lay in between. DNA for the CDR3: TGTGCCAGCAGTCCGACAGACAACTCCTACGAGCAGTACTTC. Amino acids: CASSPTDNSYEQYF.

The chain couples TRBV7-9 to TRBJ2-1, with D possibly being TRBD1 (6 bases). V was cut by 1 base and J by 2 bases, with 6 bases left in between. There are 14 residues in the CDR3. The V gene's germline CDR1 is SEHNR and CDR2 FQNEAQ (reference sequence). DNA for the CDR3: TGTGCCAGCAGCTTAGGGACAGCCTACAATGAGCAGTTCTTC. Translated, it gives CASSLGTAYNEQFF.

V usage is TRBV7-8 and J usage is TRBJ2-3; 14 nucleotides agree with TRBD2. The trim removed 4 bases at V and 4 bases at J, leaving 7 bases unmatched. Looked up from germline, CDR1 is SGHVS and CDR2 is FQNEAQ. The CDR3 is 17 residues long. The CDR3, as DNA: TGTGCCAGCAGCTGGCGACTAGCGGGAGGGCCGGCAGATACGCAGTATTTT. Amino acid sequence: CASSWRLAGGPADTQYF.

The chain recombines TRBV6-5 with TRBJ1-3; D remains unclear. The germline gives CDR1 MNHEY, CDR2 SVGAGI. CDR3 length: 13 amino acids. The V end was cut by 5 bases, the J end by 4 bases, with 9 bases between. The CDR3 bases are TGTGCCAGCAGTCCGGACCTAGGAAACACCATATATTTT. Protein product: CASSPDLGNTIYF.

The chain employs TRBV6-1 and TRBJ2-7; D might be TRBD2 (6 bases). Germline V CDR1 and CDR2: MNHNS, SASEGT. The CDR3 consists of 14 residues. V was shortened by 2 bases and J by 4 bases, with 12 bases between the two germline ends. CDR3: CASSEWTRGYEQYF. Written as DNA, the CDR3 is TGTGCCAGCAGTGAATGGACACGGGGGTACGAGCAGTACTTC.

This chain joins TRBV27 and TRBJ1-6; D unclear. This CDR3 is built from 18 residues. CDR1 MNHEY and CDR2 SMNVEV come from the germline V gene (reference sequence). The V gene lost 1 base and the J gene lost 1 base, with 14 bases spanning the gap. The CDR3: CASSLLYSPPSYNSPLHF. CDR3 DNA sequence: TGTGCCAGCAGTTTATTGTACAGCCCTCCTTCCTATAATTCACCCCTCCACTTT.

The V and J genes are TRBV9 and TRBJ1-1, with D perhaps TRBD1 (6 bases). The V end lost 4 bases, the J end lost 8 bases, and 21 bases lay between the germline ends. CDR3 size: 15 residues. Looked up from germline, CDR1 is SGDLS and CDR2 is YYNGEE. The CDR3 bases are TGTGCCAGCAGCTTAGGTGGGGGCGGCGGGTCCGAAGCTTTCTTT. Amino acid sequence: CASSLGGGGGSEAFF.

V gene TRBV7-9 combines with J gene TRBJ1-1; tentative D call: TRBD1 (6 bases). Trimming stripped 5 bases from V and 2 bases from J, with 12 bases between. Germline CDR1 reads SEHNR; CDR2 reads FQNEAQ (reference sequence). The CDR3 consists of 14 residues. Written as DNA, the CDR3 is TGTGCCAGCAGCCCGGACGGGACAAACACTGAAGCTTTCTTT. It is translated as CASSPDGTNTEAFF.

The count of this clone is one. V and J are TRBV13 and TRBJ2-7; unclear D gene. Trimming pared 4 bases from V and 0 bases from J, leaving 4 bases between. Germline V lookup: CDR1 PRHDT, CDR2 FYEKMQ (reference sequence). The CDR3 consists of 12 residues. CDR3 region: CASSSNSYEQYF. The CDR3 coding sequence is TGTGCCAGCAGCTCCAACTCCTACGAGCAGTACTTC.

A few counts support this clone. This rearrangement joins TRBV10-3 to TRBJ2-1; 9 nucleotides align to TRBD1. Germline V lookup: CDR1 ENHRY, CDR2 SYGVKD. Trimming at V came to 3 bases and at J to 4 bases, leaving 1 base not matched to a gene. CDR3 length equals 14 residues. CDR3 in DNA: TGTGCCATCAGTGATGGGACAGGGTACAATGAGCAGTTCTTC. This codes for CAISDGTGYNEQFF.

This clone was counted a few times. The sample carries other DNA sequences with the same CDR3. The V and J genes are TRBV5-1 and TRBJ2-3; tentatively, D is TRBD1 (5 bases). Germline assignment: CDR1 SGHRS and CDR2 YFSETQ. The V and J ends lost 0 bases and 4 bases respectively, with 9 bases between them. The CDR3 runs 14 residues. The CDR3 spells CASSLGQGADTQYF. DNA for the CDR3: TGCGCCAGCAGCTTGGGTCAGGGCGCAGATACGCAGTATTTT.